This T cell receptor beta chain is drawn from a study of shared clonotypes between healthy human individuals. Naive CD8 cells lacked CD45RO, underwent positive selection for CCR7 and left out terminally differentiated effector memory CD45RA+ cells. Sequencing was at deep level. Using approximately 200 ng DNA, about 30,000 T cell genomes, the sorted-subset replicate PCRs were run. Clones were sequenced by immunoSEQ multiplex PCR, and TCRdb holds only the in-frame ones, with some missing. This sample has about 2.2 million clones, with 93% found just once. Germline CDR1 MNHEY, CDR2 SMNVEV (reference sequence). The CDR3 has 13 amino acids. V lost 5 bases and J lost 3, with 11 bases in between. Regarding this clone: Other DNA sequences of this sample code for an identical CDR3.

The sequenced sample was naive CD8+ T cells from PBMCs. J is TRBJ2-7 and V is TRBV27, with D uncertain. The receptor was derived from a man aged 18-30 years in good health. Some clones in this sample may be carry-over from other donors' samples. The CDR3 bases are TGTGCCAGCAGTCCGAGACTCGGCTACGAGCAGTACTTC. It yields the protein CASSPRLGYEQYF.